This is a list of T cell receptor beta chains from one sample in a study of cytomegalovirus exposure and HLA in healthy donors. Repertoires were generated with immunoSEQ multiplex PCR, while TCRdb's copy carries only in-frame clones and drops some. Of 100,000 or so clones listed, over 65% were seen once; the top ten hold approximately 4.2%. The specimen was PBMCs. The source is a woman aged 40 to 50 in good health and CMV-seropositive. Each CDR3 is given with its conserved first and last residue. Fields, in order: J gene, clone size, D gene, V gene, CDR3 length, CDR3 protein, CDR3 DNA. D genes are given only for firm matches. Clone size is given for some rows only: seen once, a few or many times, or a class if the clone is expanded.

TRBJ1-2 NA TRBD1 TRBV27 13 CASSFRQGPDYTF TGTGCCAGCAGTTTTCGACAGGGACCCGACTACACCTTC
TRBJ2-3 NA NA TRBV10-3 15 CAISESAFSTDTQYF TGTGCCATCAGTGAGTCAGCATTTAGCACAGATACGCAGTATTTT
TRBJ2-3 NA NA TRBV27 13 CASSPTRADTQYF TGTGCCAGCAGCCCCACCAGGGCGGATACGCAGTATTTT
TRBJ1-5 NA TRBD1 TRBV2 14 CASTEGTGGQPQHF TGTGCCAGCACCGAGGGTACAGGGGGTCAGCCCCAGCATTTT
TRBJ2-7 once NA TRBV4-3 14 CASSPGHSSYEQYF TGCGCCAGCAGCCCAGGACACAGCTCCTACGAGCAGTACTTC
TRBJ2-7 NA NA TRBV7-2 14 CASSLRDTSYEQYF TGTGCCAGCAGCCTCCGGGACACCTCTTACGAGCAGTACTTC
TRBJ2-7 NA TRBD1 TRBV7-8 13 CASSPGQVSEQYF TGTGCCAGCAGCCCGGGACAGGTCTCGGAGCAGTACTTC
TRBJ2-3 NA NA TRBV9 14 CASSVVVLPDTQYF TGTGCCAGCAGCGTAGTAGTCTTACCAGATACGCAGTATTTT
TRBJ2-5 NA TRBD2 TRBV19 15 CASNRGGAGGETQYF TGTGCCAGTAACCGAGGCGGGGCGGGAGGAGAGACCCAGTACTTC
TRBJ1-2 NA NA TRBV2 12 CASSGQRYGYTF TGTGCCAGCAGCGGACAGCGCTATGGCTACACCTTC
TRBJ1-1 NA NA TRBV30 15 CAWSVWGGVNTEAFF TGTGCCTGGAGTGTATGGGGGGGAGTGAACACTGAAGCTTTCTTT
TRBJ2-3 NA NA TRBV28 10 CASSRDTQYF TGTGCCAGTTCTAGGGATACGCAGTATTTT
TRBJ1-2 NA NA TRBV7-2 14 CASSQGWSGYGYTF TGTGCCAGCAGCCAGGGTTGGTCCGGATATGGCTACACCTTC
TRBJ2-7 NA NA TRBV9 13 CASSVVLGGEQYF TGTGCCAGCAGCGTAGTGCTGGGGGGCGAGCAGTACTTC
TRBJ2-3 once NA TRBV7-3 13 CASSRRRQDTQYF TGTGCCAGCAGCAGACGCAGACAAGATACGCAGTATTTT
TRBJ1-2 NA NA TRBV19 13 CASSKAGPYGYTF TGTGCCAGTAGTAAGGCGGGTCCCTATGGCTACACCTTC
TRBJ2-7 NA TRBD2 TRBV7-9 17 CASSPPATSGTTYERYF TGTGCCAGCAGCCCACCAGCGACTAGCGGGACAACCTACGAGCGGTACTTC
TRBJ1-1 NA TRBD1 TRBV5-4 14 CASRTTGRVTEAFF TGTGCCAGCAGGACGACAGGGCGCGTGACTGAAGCTTTCTTT
TRBJ1-5 NA TRBD1 TRBV2 15 CASSGPGQGAQPQHF TGTGCCAGCAGCGGACCCGGACAGGGGGCACAGCCCCAGCATTTT
TRBJ1-1 NA NA TRBV28 15 CASSGTGTRYTEAFF TGTGCCAGCAGTGGTACAGGGACGCGGTACACTGAAGCTTTCTTT
TRBJ2-5 NA TRBD1 TRBV7-2 17 CASSPNTGTGGGETQYF TGTGCCAGCAGTCCAAATACCGGGACAGGGGGTGGGGAGACCCAGTACTTC
TRBJ2-3 NA TRBD2 TRBV11-3 15 CASSPLAGGPATQYF TGTGCCAGCAGCCCATTAGCGGGAGGGCCCGCTACGCAGTATTTT
TRBJ2-1 once NA TRBV5-1 14 CASSLAAVYGEQFF TGCGCCAGCAGCTTGGCCGCGGTTTACGGTGAGCAGTTCTTC
TRBJ2-7 NA TRBD1 TRBV30 12 CAWGDSSYEQYF TGTGCCTGGGGGGACAGCTCCTACGAGCAGTACTTC
TRBJ1-4 few NA TRBV7-6 15 CASSLETGVDEKLFF TGTGCCAGCAGCTTAGAGACGGGGGTAGATGAAAAACTGTTTTTT
TRBJ2-1 once TRBD1 TRBV7-3 16 CASSTTGQGGYNEQFF TGTGCCAGCAGCACCACCGGACAGGGAGGTTACAATGAGCAGTTCTTC
TRBJ1-5 NA NA TRBV6-6 13 CASSYQGYQPQHF TGTGCCAGCAGTTACCAGGGTTATCAGCCCCAGCATTTT
TRBJ2-2 NA TRBD2 TRBV7-9 18 CASSSRGLAGVDTGELFF TGTGCCAGCAGCTCCCGGGGGCTAGCGGGAGTGGACACCGGGGAGCTGTTTTTT
TRBJ2-2 NA TRBD2 TRBV7-2 16 CASSLRSGRNTGELFF TGTGCCAGCAGCCTAAGGAGCGGGAGGAACACCGGGGAGCTGTTTTTT
TRBJ2-7 NA NA TRBV6-5 14 CASSSRQRWGEQYF TGTGCCAGCAGTTCCCGTCAGCGGTGGGGCGAGCAGTACTTC
TRBJ2-7 NA NA TRBV4-3 14 CASSQDTTRYEQYF TGCGCCAGCAGCCAAGATACCACGCGGTACGAGCAGTACTTC
TRBJ2-2 NA TRBD2 TRBV27 18 CASSPLPLTSGRAGELFF TGTGCCAGCAGTCCGCTACCACTGACTAGCGGGAGGGCCGGGGAGCTGTTTTTT
TRBJ1-1 NA NA TRBV19 15 CASSAGEGVNTEAFF TGTGCCAGTAGTGCGGGGGAAGGGGTAAACACTGAAGCTTTCTTT
TRBJ2-7 NA NA TRBV14 15 CASSPLWGAAYEQYF TGTGCCAGCAGCCCCCTTTGGGGAGCCGCCTACGAGCAGTACTTC
TRBJ1-5 NA NA TRBV25-1 15 CASSESGSSNQPQHF TGTGCCAGCAGTGAATCAGGTTCTAGCAATCAGCCCCAGCATTTT
TRBJ2-7 NA NA TRBV9 13 CASSVDGSREQYF TGTGCCAGCAGCGTAGACGGGAGTCGTGAGCAGTACTTC
TRBJ2-2 NA NA TRBV5-5 17 CASSLTGARMDQGELFF TGTGCCAGCAGCTTAACAGGAGCACGAATGGACCAGGGGGAGCTGTTTTTT
TRBJ1-1 NA TRBD1 TRBV5-6 13 CASSSTGVPEAFF TGTGCCAGCAGCTCGACAGGGGTCCCTGAAGCTTTCTTT
TRBJ1-2 few NA TRBV28 14 CASSPPGELEGYTF TGTGCCAGCAGTCCCCCGGGAGAATTGGAGGGCTACACCTTC
TRBJ1-3 NA NA TRBV19 17 CASSPRGGWDSGNTIYF TGTGCCAGTAGTCCCCGGGGAGGCTGGGACTCTGGAAACACCATATATTTT
TRBJ2-1 NA TRBD2 TRBV27 13 CASSLAGDNEQFF TGTGCCAGCAGTTTGGCGGGGGACAATGAGCAGTTCTTC
TRBJ2-7 NA TRBD2 TRBV6-5 16 CASSYAGLAGNYEQYF TGTGCCAGCAGTTACGCCGGACTAGCGGGAAACTACGAGCAGTACTTC
TRBJ2-1 few NA TRBV7-9 13 CASSLGAENEQFF TGTGCCAGCAGCTTAGGAGCGGAGAATGAGCAGTTCTTC
TRBJ1-1 NA TRBD1 TRBV19 16 CASIPTGTVGYTEAFF TGTGCCAGTATACCGACAGGGACAGTAGGCTACACTGAAGCTTTCTTT
TRBJ2-1 few NA TRBV6-1 17 CASSDRGVVPIHNEQFF TGTGCCAGCAGTGACCGGGGTGTCGTTCCCATACACAATGAGCAGTTCTTC
TRBJ2-7 NA TRBD2 TRBV13 16 CASSLGFGGSGNEQYF TGTGCCAGCAGCTTAGGCTTTGGCGGGAGTGGCAACGAGCAGTACTTC